These 8 T cell receptor beta chains came from one sample sequenced in a study of blood T cell repertoires in COVID-19. Generated by immunoSEQ multiplex PCR, the TCRdb table keeps only in-frame clones and is missing some. The data hold roughly 250,000 clones, with about 91% observed a single time. Material: PBMCs or T cells enriched from blood (not recorded which). The receptors shown here come from a woman in her thirties or forties with acute COVID-19.

In the case of this clone: The sample has other DNA sequences that encode this CDR3 too. The genes are TRBV9 and TRBJ2-5; D gene unclear. CDR1 SGDLS and CDR2 YYNGEE come from the germline V gene. The CDR3 is 13 amino acids. V was pared by 0 bases and J by 7 bases, with 10 bases between. The CDR3 reads CASSVAAPGTQYF. In DNA, the CDR3 is TGTGCCAGCAGCGTAGCTGCCCCGGGGACCCAGTACTTC. Based on the CDR3 plus reference TRBV9 and TRBJ2-5, the full variable domain is DSGVTQTPKHLITATGQRVTLRCSPRSGDLSVYWYQQSLDQGLQFLIQYYNGEERAKGNILERFSAQQFPDLHSELNLSSLELGDSALYFCASSVAAPGTQYFGPGTRLLVL.

The chain links TRBV2 to TRBJ2-7, with 7 bases identical to TRBD1. The CDR3 has 15 residues. Trimming removed 5 bases from V and 3 bases from J; junction bases left unmatched: 10. In germline, CDR1 is SNHLY, CDR2 FYNNEI. CDR3 loop: CASSPGQNSHYEQYF. CDR3 nucleotide sequence: TGTGCCAGCAGTCCGGGACAGAACTCCCACTACGAGCAGTACTTC.

This chain uses TRBV5-1 with TRBJ2-3; 11 bases fit TRBD2. CDR3 length equals 16 residues. Trimming at V came to 4 bases and at J to 4 bases, leaving 8 bases not matched to a gene. Germline V gives CDR1 SGHRS, CDR2 YFSETQ. CDR3 nucleotides: TGCGCCAGCAGCGAACCCACTAGCGGGAGTGCAGATACGCAGTATTTT. It is translated as CASSEPTSGSADTQYF.

This chain joins TRBV9 and TRBJ2-1; possibly TRBD2 for D (6 bases). CDR1 and CDR2 from the germline V gene are SGDLS and YYNGEE. V shed 3 bases and J shed 4 bases, with 14 bases lying between them. The CDR3 contains 15 residues. The CDR3 DNA reads TGTGCCAGCAGCGGTACACCGGGACTGTACAATGAGCAGTTCTTC. Amino acid sequence: CASSGTPGLYNEQFF.

V and J are TRBV18 and TRBJ1-5, with TRBD1 matching 11 bases. J lost 6 bases, V lost 5 bases, and 9 bases had no gene match. Germline loops: CDR1 KGHSH, CDR2 LQKENI. The CDR3 has 16 residues. This CDR3 is CASSIRGQGDGQPQHF. CDR3 in DNA: TGTGCCAGCTCAATACGGGGACAGGGGGACGGTCAGCCCCAGCATTTT.

This clone has just one count. The rearrangement uses TRBV28 and TRBJ2-5; 14 nucleotides agree with TRBD2. Germline V lookup: CDR1 MDHEN, CDR2 SYDVKM. With 5 bases clipped from V and 5 bases from J, the junction kept 7 bases outside the gene matches. The CDR3 runs to 16 residues. CDR3 DNA sequence: TGTGCCAGCAGTCGGGGGACTAGCGGGAGTATGGAGACCCAGTACTTC. Its protein product is CASSRGTSGSMETQYF.

The genes are TRBV7-9 and TRBJ2-7, with 7 nucleotides matching TRBD1. In germline, CDR1 is SEHNR, CDR2 FQNEAQ (reference sequence). This CDR3 has 13 amino acids. The CDR3 DNA follows: TGTGCCAGCAGCCGCACAGCCCGGACAGGTTTTTGGGTC. Its translation is CASSRTARTGFWV.

The chain couples TRBV6-2 or TRBV6-3 to TRBJ2-7, with D maybe TRBD2 (6 bases). This CDR3 is 12 amino acids long. Germline CDR1 is MNHEY and CDR2 is SVGEGT. Trimming removed 0 bases at V and 6 bases at J, with 6 bases between. The CDR3 coding sequence is TGTGCCAGCAGTTACTCGGGGGGCGAGCAGTACGTC. Protein: CASSYSGGEQYV.